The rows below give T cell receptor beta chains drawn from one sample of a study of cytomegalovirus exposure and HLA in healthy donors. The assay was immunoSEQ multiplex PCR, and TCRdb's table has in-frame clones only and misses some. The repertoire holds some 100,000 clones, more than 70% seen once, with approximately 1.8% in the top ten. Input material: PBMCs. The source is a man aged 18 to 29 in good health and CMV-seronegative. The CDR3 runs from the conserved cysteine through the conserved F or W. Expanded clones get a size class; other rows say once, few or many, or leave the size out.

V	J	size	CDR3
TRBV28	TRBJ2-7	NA	CASSSDRSYEQYF
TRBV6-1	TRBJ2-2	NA	CGGAGVRAGELFF
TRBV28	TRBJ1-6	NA	CASSNDRGPGSPLHF
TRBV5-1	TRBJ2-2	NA	CASSLVGGGPTGELFF
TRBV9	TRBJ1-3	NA	CASSAATAWGLSGNTIYF
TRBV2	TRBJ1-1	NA	CASSDQIGTGTEAFF
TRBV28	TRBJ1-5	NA	CASRVDTYSNQPQHF
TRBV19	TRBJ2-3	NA	CASSRGQGAMDTQYF
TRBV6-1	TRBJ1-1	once	CASTSGPEGNTEAFF
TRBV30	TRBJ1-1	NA	CAWSYSGNTEAFF
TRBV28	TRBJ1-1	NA	CATENGVNTEAFF
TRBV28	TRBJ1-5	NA	CASSLLVEGTVAQHF
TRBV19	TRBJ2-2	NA	CASSTRTGKYTGELFF
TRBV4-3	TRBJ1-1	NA	CASSQEWAGMNTEAFF
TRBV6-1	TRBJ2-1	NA	CATGREGQNNEQFF
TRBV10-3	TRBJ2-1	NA	CAISGGTSVYNEQFF
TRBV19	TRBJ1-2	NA	CASSIVSLPNYGYTF
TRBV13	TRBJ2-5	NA	CASSSTGGSETQYF
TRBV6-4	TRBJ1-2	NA	CASRGTGHGYTF
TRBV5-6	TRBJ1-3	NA	CASSLSRGQGNTIYF
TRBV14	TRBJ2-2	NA	CASSQTSGPGELFF
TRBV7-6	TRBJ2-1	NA	CASSLNGQPSYNEQFF
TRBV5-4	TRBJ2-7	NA	CASSFGQNYEQYF
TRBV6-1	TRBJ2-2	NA	CASSDNGELFF
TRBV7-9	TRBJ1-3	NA	CASSSSWEGKASGNTIYF
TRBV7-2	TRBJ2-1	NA	CASSLGLRGAVYNEQFF
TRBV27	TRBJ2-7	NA	CASSLRSGPYEQYF
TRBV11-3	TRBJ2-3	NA	CASSPPQSTDTQYF